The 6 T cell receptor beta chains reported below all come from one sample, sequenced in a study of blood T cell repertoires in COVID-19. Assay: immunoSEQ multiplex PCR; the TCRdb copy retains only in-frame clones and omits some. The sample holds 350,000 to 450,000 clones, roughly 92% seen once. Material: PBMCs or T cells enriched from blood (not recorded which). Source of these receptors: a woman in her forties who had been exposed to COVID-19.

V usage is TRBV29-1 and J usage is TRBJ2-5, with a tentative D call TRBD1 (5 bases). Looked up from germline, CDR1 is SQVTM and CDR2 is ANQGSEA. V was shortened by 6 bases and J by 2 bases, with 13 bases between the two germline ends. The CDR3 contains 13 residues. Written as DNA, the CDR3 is TGCAGCGTCGGCCCGGCAGGGCAAGAGACCCAGTACTTC. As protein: CSVGPAGQETQYF.

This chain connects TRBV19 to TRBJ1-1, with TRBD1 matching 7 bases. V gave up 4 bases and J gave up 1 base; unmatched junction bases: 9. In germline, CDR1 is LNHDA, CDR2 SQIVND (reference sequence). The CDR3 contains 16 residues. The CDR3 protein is CASSTPGQPKNTEAFF. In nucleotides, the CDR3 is TGTGCCAGTAGTACTCCGGGACAGCCTAAGAACACTGAAGCTTTCTTT. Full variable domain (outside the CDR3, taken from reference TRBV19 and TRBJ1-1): DGGITQSPKYLFRKEGQNVTLSCEQNLNHDAMYWYRQDPGQGLRLIYYSQIVNDFQKGDIAEGYSVSREKKESFPLTVTSAQKNPTAFYLCASSTPGQPKNTEAFFGQGTRLTVV.

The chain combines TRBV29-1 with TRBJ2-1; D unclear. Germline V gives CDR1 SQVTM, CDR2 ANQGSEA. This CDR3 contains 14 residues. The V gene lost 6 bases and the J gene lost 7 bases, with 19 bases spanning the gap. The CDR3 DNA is TGCAGCGTGTTCGGGTCGGCGGCAATGAATGAGCAGTTCTTC. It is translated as CSVFGSAAMNEQFF.

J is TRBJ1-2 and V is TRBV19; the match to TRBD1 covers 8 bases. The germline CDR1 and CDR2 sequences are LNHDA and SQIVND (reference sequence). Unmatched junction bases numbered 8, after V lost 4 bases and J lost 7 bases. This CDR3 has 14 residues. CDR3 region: CASSKGTGGGGYTF. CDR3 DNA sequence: TGTGCCAGTAGTAAGGGGACAGGAGGAGGTGGCTACACCTTC.

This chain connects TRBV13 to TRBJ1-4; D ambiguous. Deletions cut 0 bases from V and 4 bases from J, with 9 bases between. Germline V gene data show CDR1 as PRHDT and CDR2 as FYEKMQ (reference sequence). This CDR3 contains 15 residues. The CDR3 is CASSLGRGNNEKLFF. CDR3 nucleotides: TGTGCCAGCAGCTTAGGCCGGGGAAATAATGAAAAACTGTTTTTT.

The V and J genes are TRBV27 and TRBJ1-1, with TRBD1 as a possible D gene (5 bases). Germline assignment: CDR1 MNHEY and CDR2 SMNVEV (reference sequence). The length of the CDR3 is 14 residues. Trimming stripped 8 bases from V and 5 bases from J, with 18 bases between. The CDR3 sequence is CASFRGGWGTEAFF. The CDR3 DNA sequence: TGTGCCAGCTTTCGGGGAGGGTGGGGGACTGAAGCTTTCTTT.